The TCR beta chain under discussion was sequenced for a study of cytotoxic CD8 clonotypes in ibrutinib-treated CLL. Across the whole study: The patients, roughly ten relapsed/refractory and roughly 15 treatment-naive, included approximately 18 who were IGHV unmutated. Response specimens were obtained following a median treatment duration of approximately 11 months, with a range of 6 to 36.

This CDR3 has 11 residues. Germline assignment: CDR1 DFQATT and CDR2 SNEGSKA (reference sequence). V shed 5 bases, J shed 6 bases, and the junction held 3 bases outside the gene matches. Produced via immunoSEQ multiplex PCR; TCRdb's table is partial and in-frame only. The table includes 150,000 to 250,000 clones, 72% detected once. This sequence joins TRBV20-1 and TRBJ2-7; 8 positions match TRBD2. This TCR was sampled from a human donor with chronic lymphocytic leukemia. This sample comprised PBMCs, obtained after 24 months of ibrutinib treatment. The CDR3 DNA is TGCAGTGCTCGGACTAGCCGCGAGCAGTACTTC. Translation: CSARTSREQYF.